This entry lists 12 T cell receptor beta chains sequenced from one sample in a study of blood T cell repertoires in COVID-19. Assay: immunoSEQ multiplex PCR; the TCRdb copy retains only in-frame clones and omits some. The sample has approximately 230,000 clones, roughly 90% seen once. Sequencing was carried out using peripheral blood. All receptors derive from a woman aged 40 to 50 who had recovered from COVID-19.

In nucleotides, the CDR3 is TGTGCCAGCAGCTTTAGGGACAGCCCTCCGAACACTGAAGCTTTCTTT. This codes for CASSFRDSPPNTEAFF. The V gene is TRBV7-2, the J gene TRBJ1-1; 7 positions match TRBD1. The CDR3 runs to 16 residues. The ends lost 3 bases at V and 1 base at J; junction bases unmatched: 8. Germline V CDR1 and CDR2: SGHTA, FQGNSA.

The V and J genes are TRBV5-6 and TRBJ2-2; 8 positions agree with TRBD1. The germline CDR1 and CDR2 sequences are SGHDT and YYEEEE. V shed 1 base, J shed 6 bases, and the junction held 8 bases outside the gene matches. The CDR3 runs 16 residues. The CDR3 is CASSLLRDRGSGELFF. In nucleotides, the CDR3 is TGTGCCAGCAGCTTGTTGCGTGACAGGGGATCCGGGGAGCTGTTTTTT.

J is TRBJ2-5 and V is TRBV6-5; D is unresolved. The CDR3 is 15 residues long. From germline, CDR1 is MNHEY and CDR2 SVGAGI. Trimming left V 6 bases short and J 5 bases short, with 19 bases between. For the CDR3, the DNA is TGTGCCAGCAGCCCCGCTAGGTCGTGGGTGGAGACCCAGTACTTC. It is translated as CASSPARSWVETQYF.

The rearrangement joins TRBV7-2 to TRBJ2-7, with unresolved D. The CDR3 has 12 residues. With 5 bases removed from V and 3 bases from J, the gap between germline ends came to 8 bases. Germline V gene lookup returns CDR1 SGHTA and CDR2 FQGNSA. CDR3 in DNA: TGTGCCAGCAGCCCTGACTTCTACGAGCAGTACTTC. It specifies CASSPDFYEQYF.

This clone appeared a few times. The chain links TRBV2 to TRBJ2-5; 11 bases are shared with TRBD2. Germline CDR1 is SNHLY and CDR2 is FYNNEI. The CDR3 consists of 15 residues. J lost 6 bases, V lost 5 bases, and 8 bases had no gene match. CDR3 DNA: TGTGCCAGCAGTCCCAGACTAGCGGGGCCGAAGACCCAGTACTTC. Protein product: CASSPRLAGPKTQYF.

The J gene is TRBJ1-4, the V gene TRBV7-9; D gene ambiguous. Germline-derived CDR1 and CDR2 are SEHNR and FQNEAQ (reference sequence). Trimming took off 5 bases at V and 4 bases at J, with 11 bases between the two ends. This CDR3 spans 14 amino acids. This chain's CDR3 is CASSPGFNNEKLFF. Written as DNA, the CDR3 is TGTGCCAGCAGCCCGGGATTTAATAATGAAAAACTGTTTTTT.

The CDR3 region is CASSFERLGEQYF. The CDR3, as DNA: TGTGCCAGCAGCTTTGAGCGGTTGGGCGAGCAGTACTTC. The rearrangement joins TRBV7-3 to TRBJ2-7; TRBD2 might be the D (5 bases). CDR1 and CDR2 (germline): SGHTA, FQGTGA. V lost 3 bases, J lost 6 bases, and 12 bases lay in between. The CDR3 is made up of 13 amino acids.

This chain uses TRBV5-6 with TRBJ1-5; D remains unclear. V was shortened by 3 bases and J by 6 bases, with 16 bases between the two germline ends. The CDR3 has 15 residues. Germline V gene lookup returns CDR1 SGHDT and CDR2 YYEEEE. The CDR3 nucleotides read TGTGCCAGCAGCTCTTTGGCTAGATCGGGTCAGCCCCAGCATTTT. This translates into CASSSLARSGQPQHF.

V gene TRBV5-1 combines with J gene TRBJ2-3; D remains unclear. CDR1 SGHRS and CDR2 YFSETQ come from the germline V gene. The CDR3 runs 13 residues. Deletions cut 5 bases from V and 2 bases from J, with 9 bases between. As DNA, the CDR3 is TGCGCCAGCAGGGGCATTAACACAGATACGCAGTATTTT. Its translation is CASRGINTDTQYF.

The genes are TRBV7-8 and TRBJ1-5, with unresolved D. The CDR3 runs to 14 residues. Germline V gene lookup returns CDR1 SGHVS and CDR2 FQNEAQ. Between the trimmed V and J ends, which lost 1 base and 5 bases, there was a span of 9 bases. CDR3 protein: CASSLGAPHQPQHF. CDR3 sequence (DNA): TGTGCCAGCAGCTTAGGAGCCCCGCATCAGCCCCAGCATTTT.

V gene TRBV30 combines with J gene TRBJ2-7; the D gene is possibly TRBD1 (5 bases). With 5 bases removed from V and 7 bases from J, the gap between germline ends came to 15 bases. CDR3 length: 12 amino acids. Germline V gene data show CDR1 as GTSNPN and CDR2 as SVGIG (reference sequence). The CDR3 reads CAWSAGSREQYF. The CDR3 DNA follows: TGTGCCTGGTCTGCAGGGTCTAGGGAGCAGTACTTC.

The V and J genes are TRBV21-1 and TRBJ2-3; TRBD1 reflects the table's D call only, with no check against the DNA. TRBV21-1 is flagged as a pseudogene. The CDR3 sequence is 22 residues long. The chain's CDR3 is CASSKAGGTATPSSPPTDTQYF. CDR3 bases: TGTGCCAGCAGCAAAGCAGGAGGGACAGCAACGCCTTCCTCCCCCCCTACAGATACGCAGTATTTT.